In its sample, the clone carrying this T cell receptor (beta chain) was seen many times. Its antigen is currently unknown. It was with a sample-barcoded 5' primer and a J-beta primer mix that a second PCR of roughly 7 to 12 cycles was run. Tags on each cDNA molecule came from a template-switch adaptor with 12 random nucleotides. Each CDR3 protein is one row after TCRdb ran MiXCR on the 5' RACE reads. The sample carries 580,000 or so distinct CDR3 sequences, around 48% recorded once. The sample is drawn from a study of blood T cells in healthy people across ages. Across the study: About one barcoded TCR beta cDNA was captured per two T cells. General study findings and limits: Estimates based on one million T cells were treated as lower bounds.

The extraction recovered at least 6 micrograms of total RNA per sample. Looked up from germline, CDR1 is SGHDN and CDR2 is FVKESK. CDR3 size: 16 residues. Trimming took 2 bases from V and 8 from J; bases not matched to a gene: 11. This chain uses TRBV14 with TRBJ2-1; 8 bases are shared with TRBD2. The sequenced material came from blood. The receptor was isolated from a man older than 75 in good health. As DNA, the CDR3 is TGTGCCAGCAGCCAACTCGGACTAGCAAAAGGCGATGAGCAGTTCTTC. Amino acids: CASSQLGLAKGDEQFF. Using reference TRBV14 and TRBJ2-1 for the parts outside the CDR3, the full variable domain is EAGVTQFPSHSVIEKGQTVTLRCDPISGHDNLYWYRRVMGKEIKFLLHFVKESKQDESGMPNNRFLAERTGGTYSTLKVQPAELEDSGVYFCASSQLGLAKGDEQFFGPGTRLTVL.